The next 13 T cell receptor beta chains were all read from a single sample in a study of blood T cell repertoires in COVID-19. Only in-frame clones appear in the TCRdb table, and some are missing; sequencing was by immunoSEQ multiplex PCR. The data contain more than 300,000 clones, roughly 89% of them singletons. The sample was PBMCs or T cells enriched from blood (not recorded which). Source of these receptors: a woman younger than 45 who had recovered from COVID-19.

The chain couples TRBV28 to TRBJ2-1; a weak D match, TRBD2 (6 bases). This CDR3 is built from 16 residues. The V gene lost 4 bases and the J gene lost 0 bases, with 13 bases spanning the gap. The germline V gene encodes CDR1 MDHEN and CDR2 SYDVKM. CDR3 sequence reads: CASSSPGLSSYNEQFF. CDR3 coding DNA: TGTGCCAGCAGTTCCCCGGGACTCAGCTCCTACAATGAGCAGTTCTTC.

The chain links TRBV3-1 (or the pseudogene TRBV3-2) to TRBJ2-1; 7 nucleotides align to TRBD2. Germline trimming cut 1 base from V and 2 bases from J; bases unmatched to any gene: 5. This CDR3 contains 16 residues. Germline V CDR1 and CDR2: LGHDT, YNNKEL (reference sequence). The CDR3 nucleotides read TGTGCCAGCAGCCAAGTGTCTAGCGGACCCTACAATGAGCAGTTCTTC. Its translation is CASSQVSSGPYNEQFF.

The chain combines TRBV29-1 with TRBJ2-7, with a weak D call TRBD2 (6 bases). Trimming removed 4 bases at V and 4 bases at J, with 14 bases between. The CDR3 runs 13 residues. Per the germline V gene, CDR1 is SQVTM and CDR2 is ANQGSEA. CDR3 coding DNA: TGCAGCGTTGTCGGGGACTTGATGTACGAGCAGTACTTC. Translating gives CSVVGDLMYEQYF.

The rearrangement uses TRBV4-2 and TRBJ1-1; 7 bases match TRBD1. In germline, CDR1 is LGHNA, CDR2 YNFKEQ. The length of the CDR3 is 14 residues. The J segment lost 7 bases and the V segment lost 2 bases, leaving 7 bases of the junction unmatched. CDR3 DNA: TGTGCCAGCAGCCAATATACAGGGGCCCTTGAAGCTTTCTTT. It translates to CASSQYTGALEAFF.

CDR3 sequence reads: CAWSVSQGGYEQYF. The CDR3 DNA reads as TGTGCCTGGAGTGTATCCCAGGGTGGCTACGAGCAGTACTTC. V and J are TRBV30 and TRBJ2-7; TRBD1 is a possible D gene (5 bases). This CDR3 has 14 amino acids. Per germline, CDR1 GTSNPN and CDR2 SVGIG (reference sequence). V dropped 0 bases and J dropped 3 bases, with 12 bases sitting between them.

This chain links TRBV30 with TRBJ2-3; D gene unclear. CDR1 GTSNPN and CDR2 SVGIG come from the germline V gene (reference sequence). V lost 5 bases and J lost 3, with 15 bases in between. The CDR3 has 14 amino acids. CDR3 bases: TGTGCCTGGGGTCCAGGTTTGAGTACAGATACGCAGTATTTT. Translating it yields CAWGPGLSTDTQYF. The whole variable domain, filled in from reference TRBV30 and TRBJ2-3, reads SQTIHQWPATLVQPVGSPLSLECTVEGTSNPNLYWYRQAAGRGLQLLFYSVGIGQISSEVPQNLSASRPQDRQFILSSKKLLLSDSGFYLCAWGPGLSTDTQYFGPGTRLTVL.

The V gene is TRBV7-2, the J gene TRBJ1-1; 9 bases fit TRBD1. The J segment lost 0 bases and the V segment lost 2 bases, leaving 10 bases of the junction unmatched. CDR3 length: 18 amino acids. Germline loops: CDR1 SGHTA, CDR2 FQGNSA. The CDR3 nucleotides read TGTGCCAGCAGCTTAACTCTCGGGACAGGGCTCATGAACACTGAAGCTTTCTTT. The encoded protein is CASSLTLGTGLMNTEAFF.

The CDR3 DNA reads as TGTGCCATCAGTCCGGACTCCAATGGCTACACCTTC. Its protein is CAISPDSNGYTF. The V call is TRBV10-3, the J call TRBJ1-2; D uncertain. The germline V gene encodes CDR1 ENHRY and CDR2 SYGVKD. The V gene lost 5 bases and the J gene lost 6 bases, with 10 bases spanning the gap. The CDR3 runs 12 residues.

This chain uses TRBV5-6 with TRBJ2-1; no clear D gene. There are 16 residues in the CDR3. Trimming took 4 bases from V and 0 from J, leaving 14 bases between them. Per germline, CDR1 SGHDT and CDR2 YYEEEE. Here the CDR3 reads CASSGNSRSSYNEQFF. The DNA of the CDR3 is TGTGCCAGCAGCGGTAACTCCCGAAGCTCCTACAATGAGCAGTTCTTC.

The chain uses TRBV19 and TRBJ1-6, with D uncertain. V was clipped by 9 bases and J by 5 bases, with 8 bases between them. Germline loops: CDR1 LNHDA, CDR2 SQIVND (reference sequence). This CDR3 has 12 amino acids. The CDR3 loop is CASTANNSPLHF. DNA of the CDR3: TGTGCCAGCACAGCCAATAATTCACCCCTCCACTTT.

V usage is TRBV6-5 and J usage is TRBJ2-7; D is perhaps TRBD1 (6 bases). This CDR3 has 14 amino acids. V lost 0 bases and J lost 5, with 11 bases in between. Germline CDR1 and CDR2: MNHEY and SVGAGI. CDR3 coding DNA: TGTGCCAGCAGTTACTCAGGGGGTTGGGACGAGCAGTACTTC. The encoded protein is CASSYSGGWDEQYF.

This rearrangement joins TRBV18 to TRBJ2-7, with 8 bases fitting TRBD2. Germline CDR1 and CDR2: KGHSH and LQKENI. CDR3 length: 16 residues. V trimming: 0 bases; J trimming: 6 bases; junction bases outside the gene matches: 10. The CDR3 DNA reads TGTGCCAGCTCACCACCGACAACGGGAGGGATCCCCGAGCAGTACTTC. Encoded protein: CASSPPTTGGIPEQYF.

The rearrangement uses TRBV9 and TRBJ2-1, with TRBD2 matching 10 bases. Germline V gene lookup returns CDR1 SGDLS and CDR2 YYNGEE. This CDR3 comprises 16 residues. After removal of 0 bases from V and 5 bases from J, the junction contained 5 bases not matched to a gene. In nucleotides, the CDR3 is TGTGCCAGCAGCGTAGGGGCTAGCGGGAGAAACAATGAGCAGTTCTTC. The encoded protein is CASSVGASGRNNEQFF.